The following is a T cell receptor (beta chain) sequence with its context. This entry comes from a study of glioma-infiltrating T cells. Using RNA template, CDR3s of TCR alpha and beta were amplified with iRepertoire arm-PCR. Tissue mRNA or PBMC total RNA, roughly 85-450 ng, went into one-step reverse transcription and amplification. Each CDR3 protein is one row after TCRdb ran MiXCR on the multiplex PCR reads. This table has about 140,000 distinct CDR3 sequences, about two fifths appearing once. Germline CDR1 reads DFQATT; CDR2 reads SNEGSKA (reference sequence). This CDR3 region has 13 residues. V lost 1 base and J 5 bases, leaving 12 bases between the germline ends.

The sequencing input was glioma tissue, nonneoplastic brain tissue, or PBMCs (not recorded which). The chain couples TRBV20-1 to TRBJ2-7, with no clear D. The TCR originated in a human donor with low-grade glioma or glioblastoma, undergoing nonglioma brain surgery, or in good health (not recorded which). CDR3 amino acids: CSARVGIRNEQYF. In DNA form, the CDR3 reads TGCAGTGCTAGAGTGGGTATCAGGAACGAGCAGTACTTC.